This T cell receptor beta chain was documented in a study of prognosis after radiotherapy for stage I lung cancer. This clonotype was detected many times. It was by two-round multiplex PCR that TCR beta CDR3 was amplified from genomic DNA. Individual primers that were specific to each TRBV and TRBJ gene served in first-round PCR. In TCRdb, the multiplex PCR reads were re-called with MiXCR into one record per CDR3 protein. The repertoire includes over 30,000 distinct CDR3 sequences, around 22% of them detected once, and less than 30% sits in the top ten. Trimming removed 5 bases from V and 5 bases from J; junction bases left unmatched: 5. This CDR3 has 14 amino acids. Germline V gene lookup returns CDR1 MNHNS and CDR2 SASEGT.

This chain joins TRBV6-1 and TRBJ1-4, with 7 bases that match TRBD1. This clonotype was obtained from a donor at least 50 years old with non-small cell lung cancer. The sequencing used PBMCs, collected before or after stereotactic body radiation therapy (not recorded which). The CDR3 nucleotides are TGTGCCAGCAGTCCGGGACAGAAAAATGAAAAACTGTTTTTT. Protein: CASSPGQKNEKLFF.